The present T cell receptor (beta chain) was sequenced within a study of control samples from healthy donors and cancer patients. Germline assignment: CDR1 LNHDA and CDR2 SQIVND (reference sequence). Trimming removed 3 bases from V and 4 bases from J; junction bases left unmatched: 9. The CDR3 is 16 amino acids. The table came from immunoSEQ multiplex PCR; TCRdb's copy has only in-frame clones and leaves some out. The sample carries some 120,000 clones, roughly 87% recorded once. The chain recombines TRBV19 with TRBJ1-2; 9 bases map to TRBD1. The specimen sequenced was blood. The TCR was taken from a man younger than 30 in good health. The CDR3 reads CASSIRTGDLSYGYTF. Here the CDR3 DNA reads TGTGCCAGTAGTATCCGGACAGGGGATTTGAGCTATGGCTACACCTTC.